This section outlines one T cell receptor (beta chain) sequence together with its context. Germline loops: CDR1 GTSNPN, CDR2 SVGIG (reference sequence). The CDR3 has 13 amino acids. The germline V and J ends were trimmed by 0 bases and 5 bases, with 10 bases remaining between them. Sequencing was performed with immunoSEQ multiplex PCR; in TCRdb, only in-frame clones are kept and a portion is missing. The data contain approximately 45,000 clones, around 83% of them singletons. This sample is part of a study of blood T cell repertoires in COVID-19. The sequenced material came from peripheral blood. This clonotype was obtained from a man between 35 and 55 years old with active COVID-19. The chain uses TRBV30 and TRBJ1-1; D is uncertain. CDR3 nucleotides: TGTGCCTGGAGTGTCCTCCCGGGGACTGAAGCTTTCTTT. Its protein is CAWSVLPGTEAFF.